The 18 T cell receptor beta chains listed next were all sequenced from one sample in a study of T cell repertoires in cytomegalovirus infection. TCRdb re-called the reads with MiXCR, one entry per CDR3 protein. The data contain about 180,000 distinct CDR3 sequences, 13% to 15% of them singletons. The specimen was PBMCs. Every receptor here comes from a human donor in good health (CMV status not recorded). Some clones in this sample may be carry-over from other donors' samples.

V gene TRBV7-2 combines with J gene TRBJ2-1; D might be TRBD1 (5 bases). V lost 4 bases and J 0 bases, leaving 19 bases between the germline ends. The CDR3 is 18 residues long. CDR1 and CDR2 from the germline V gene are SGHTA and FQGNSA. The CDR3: CTSSYSTARGLSYNEQFF. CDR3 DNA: TGTACCAGCAGCTATTCGACAGCAAGGGGTCTCTCCTACAATGAGCAGTTCTTC.

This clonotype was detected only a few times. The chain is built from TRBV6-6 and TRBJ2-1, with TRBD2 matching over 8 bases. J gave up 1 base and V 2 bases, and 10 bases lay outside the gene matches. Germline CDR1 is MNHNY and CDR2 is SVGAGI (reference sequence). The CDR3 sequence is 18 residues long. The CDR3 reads CASSYPLMSGSSYNEQFF. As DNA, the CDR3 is TGTGCCAGCAGTTACCCCCTTATGAGCGGGAGTTCCTACAATGAGCAGTTCTTC.

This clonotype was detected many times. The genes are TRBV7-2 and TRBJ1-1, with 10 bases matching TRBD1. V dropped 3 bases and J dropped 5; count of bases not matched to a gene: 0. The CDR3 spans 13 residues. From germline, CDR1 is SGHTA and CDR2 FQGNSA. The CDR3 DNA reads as TGTGCCAGCAGCTTGGGACAGGGGACTGAAGCTTTCTTT. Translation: CASSLGQGTEAFF. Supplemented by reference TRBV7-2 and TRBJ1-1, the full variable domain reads GAGVSQSPSNKVTEKGKDVELRCDPISGHTALYWYRQSLGQGLEFLIYFQGNSAPDKSGLPSDRFSAERTGGSVSTLTIQRTQQEDSAVYLCASSLGQGTEAFFGQGTRLTVV.

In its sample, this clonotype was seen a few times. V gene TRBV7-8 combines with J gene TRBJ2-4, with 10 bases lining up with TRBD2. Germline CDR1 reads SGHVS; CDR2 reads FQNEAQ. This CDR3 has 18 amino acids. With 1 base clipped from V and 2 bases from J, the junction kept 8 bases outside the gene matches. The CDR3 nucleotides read TGTGCCAGCAGCTTAGTTGGGTCAGCGGGAGGGTCCAAAAACATTCAGTACTTC. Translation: CASSLVGSAGGSKNIQYF.

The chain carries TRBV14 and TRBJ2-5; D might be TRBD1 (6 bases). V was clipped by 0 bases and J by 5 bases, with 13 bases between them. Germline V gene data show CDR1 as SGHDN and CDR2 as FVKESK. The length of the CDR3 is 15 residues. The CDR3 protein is CASSQDYGTLETQYF. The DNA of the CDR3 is TGTGCCAGCAGCCAAGATTATGGGACACTCGAGACCCAGTACTTC.

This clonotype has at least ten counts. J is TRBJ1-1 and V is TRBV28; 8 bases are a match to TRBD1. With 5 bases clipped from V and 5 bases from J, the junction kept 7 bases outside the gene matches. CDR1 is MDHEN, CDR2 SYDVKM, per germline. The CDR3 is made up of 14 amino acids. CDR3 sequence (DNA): TGTGCCAGCAGTCCGGACAGGGTGGGAACTGAAGCTTTCTTT. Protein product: CASSPDRVGTEAFF.

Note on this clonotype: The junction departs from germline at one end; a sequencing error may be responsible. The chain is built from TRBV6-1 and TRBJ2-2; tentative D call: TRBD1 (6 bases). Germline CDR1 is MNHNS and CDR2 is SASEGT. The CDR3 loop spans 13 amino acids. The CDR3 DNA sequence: TGTGCAGTCCATCAGGGGTACACCGGGGAGTTGTTTTTT. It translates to CAVHQGYTGELFF.

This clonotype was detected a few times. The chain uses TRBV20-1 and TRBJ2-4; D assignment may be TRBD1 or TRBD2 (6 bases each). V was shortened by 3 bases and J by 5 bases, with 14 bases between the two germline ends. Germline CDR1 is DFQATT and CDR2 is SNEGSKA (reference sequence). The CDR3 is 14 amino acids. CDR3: CSASDRRGQNIQYF. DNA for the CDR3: TGCAGTGCTAGTGATCGCCGGGGGCAAAACATTCAGTACTTC.

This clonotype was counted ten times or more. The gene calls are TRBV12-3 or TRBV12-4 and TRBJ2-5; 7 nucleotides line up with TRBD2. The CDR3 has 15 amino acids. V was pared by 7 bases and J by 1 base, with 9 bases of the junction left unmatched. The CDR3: CASITLAGAQETQYF. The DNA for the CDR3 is TGTGCCAGCATTACATTAGCGGGCGCCCAAGAGACCCAGTACTTC.

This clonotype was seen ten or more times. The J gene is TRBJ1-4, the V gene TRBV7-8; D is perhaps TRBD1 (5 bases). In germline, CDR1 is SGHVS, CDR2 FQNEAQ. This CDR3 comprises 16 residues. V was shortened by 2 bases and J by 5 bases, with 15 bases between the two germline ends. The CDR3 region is CASSLMSGTQNEKLFF. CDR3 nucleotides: TGTGCCAGCAGCTTAATGTCTGGGACGCAAAATGAAAAACTGTTTTTT.

The chain's CDR3 is CASLLLGEQFF. CDR3 nucleotide sequence: TGTGCCAGCTTGCTCTTGGGGGAGCAGTTCTTC. The chain couples TRBV6-6 to TRBJ2-1; D is uncertain. There are 11 residues in the CDR3. Looked up from germline, CDR1 is MNHNY and CDR2 is SVGAGI (reference sequence). The V end was cut by 8 bases, the J end by 10 bases, with 12 bases between.

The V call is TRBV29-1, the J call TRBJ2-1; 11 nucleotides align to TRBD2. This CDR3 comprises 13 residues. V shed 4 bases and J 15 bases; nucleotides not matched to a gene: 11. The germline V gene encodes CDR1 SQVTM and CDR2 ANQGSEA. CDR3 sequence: CSVVSLAGGKRFF. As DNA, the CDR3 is TGCAGCGTTGTTAGTCTAGCGGGGGGCAAAAGGTTCTTC.

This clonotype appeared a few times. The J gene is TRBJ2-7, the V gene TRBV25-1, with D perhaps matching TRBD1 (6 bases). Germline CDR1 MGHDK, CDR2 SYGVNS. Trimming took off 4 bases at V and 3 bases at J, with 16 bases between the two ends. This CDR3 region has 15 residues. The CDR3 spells CASSATGRELYEQYF. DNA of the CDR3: TGTGCCAGCAGTGCAACAGGGCGCGAGCTCTACGAGCAGTACTTC.

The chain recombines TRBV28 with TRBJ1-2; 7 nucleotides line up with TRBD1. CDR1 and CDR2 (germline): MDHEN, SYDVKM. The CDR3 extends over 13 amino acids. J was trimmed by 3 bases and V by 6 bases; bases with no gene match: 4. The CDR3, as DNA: TGTGCCAGCAGCCAACAGGGGTACTATGGCTACACCTTC. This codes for CASSQQGYYGYTF.

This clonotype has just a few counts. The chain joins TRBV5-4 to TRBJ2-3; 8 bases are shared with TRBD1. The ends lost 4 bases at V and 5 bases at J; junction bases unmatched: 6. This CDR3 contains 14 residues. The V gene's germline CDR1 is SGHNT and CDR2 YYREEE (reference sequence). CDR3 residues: CASSPRTGRDTQYF. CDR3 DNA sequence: TGTGCCAGCAGCCCCCGGACAGGGCGAGATACGCAGTATTTT.

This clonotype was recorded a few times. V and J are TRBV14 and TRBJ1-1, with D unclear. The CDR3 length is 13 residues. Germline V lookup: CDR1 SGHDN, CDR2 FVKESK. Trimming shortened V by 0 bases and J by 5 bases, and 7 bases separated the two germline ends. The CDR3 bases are TGTGCCAGCAGCCAAGATCCGGGTACTGAAGCTTTCTTT. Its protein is CASSQDPGTEAFF.

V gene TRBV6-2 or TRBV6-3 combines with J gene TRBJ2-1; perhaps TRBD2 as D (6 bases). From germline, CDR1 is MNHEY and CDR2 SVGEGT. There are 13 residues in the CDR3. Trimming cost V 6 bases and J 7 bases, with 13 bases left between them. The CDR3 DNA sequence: TGTGCCAGCAGCGGGAGCCCGGTAAATGAGCAGTTCTTC. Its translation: CASSGSPVNEQFF.

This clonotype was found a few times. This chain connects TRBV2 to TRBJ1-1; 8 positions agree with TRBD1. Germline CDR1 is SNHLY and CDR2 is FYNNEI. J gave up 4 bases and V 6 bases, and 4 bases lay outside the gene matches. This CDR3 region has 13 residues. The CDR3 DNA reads TGTGCCAGCAGCGACACAGGGGGCACTGAAGCTTTCTTT. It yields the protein CASSDTGGTEAFF.